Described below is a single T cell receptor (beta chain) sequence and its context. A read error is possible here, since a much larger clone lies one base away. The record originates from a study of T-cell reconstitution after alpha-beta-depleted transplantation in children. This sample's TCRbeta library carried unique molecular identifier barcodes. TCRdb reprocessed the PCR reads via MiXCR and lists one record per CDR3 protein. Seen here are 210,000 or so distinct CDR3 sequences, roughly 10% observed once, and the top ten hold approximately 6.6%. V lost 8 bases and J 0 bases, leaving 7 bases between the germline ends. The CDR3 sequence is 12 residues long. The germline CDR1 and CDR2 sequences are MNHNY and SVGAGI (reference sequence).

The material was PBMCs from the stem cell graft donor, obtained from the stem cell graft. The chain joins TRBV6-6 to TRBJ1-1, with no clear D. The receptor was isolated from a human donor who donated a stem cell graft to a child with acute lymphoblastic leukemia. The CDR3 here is CASGDLNTEAFF. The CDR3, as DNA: TGTGCCAGCGGTGACTTGAACACTGAAGCTTTCTTT.